The rows below give T cell receptor beta chains drawn from one sample of a study of OX40 agonist ivuxolimab in advanced cancers. Clones were sequenced by immunoSEQ multiplex PCR, and TCRdb holds only the in-frame ones, with some missing. There are 40,000 to 60,000 clones in the sample; roughly 80% occur only once, and approximately 1.7% lies in the top ten. The sequencing used CD4+ or CD8+ T cells sorted from blood, collected in a trial of the OX40 agonist ivuxolimab. These receptors all come from an adult with an advanced solid tumor such as melanoma, head and neck, liver or kidney cancer. The CDR3 runs from the conserved cysteine through the conserved F or W. The D gene is left open where the match is weak. Expanded clones are given a class, and other clones once, few, many or no size at all.

TRBV5-1	NA	NA	TRBJ2-1	TGCGCCAGCTACCTAACTCCGGGTAATGAGCAGTTCTTC	CASYLTPGNEQFF
TRBV7-2	NA	NA	TRBJ2-2	TGTGCCAGCAGCTTAGCTCGGCTAGCTGGGCGAGAGGAGCTGTTTTTT	CASSLARLAGREELFF
TRBV18	NA	NA	TRBJ2-1	TGTGCCAGCTCACCATCAGGAAAGTACAATGAGCAGTTCTTC	CASSPSGKYNEQFF
TRBV28	NA	NA	TRBJ2-3	TGTGCCAGCAGTTCCGCACTTGGTGCGGGCCTCACAGATACGCAGTATTTT	CASSSALGAGLTDTQYF
TRBV7-9	NA	NA	TRBJ1-4	TGTGCCAGCAGCTTATGGATGGAAGGAGAAAAACTGTTTTTT	CASSLWMEGEKLFF
TRBV11-2	NA	NA	TRBJ1-5	TGTGCCAGCAGCTTAGATTCGGGTCACCCCCAGCATTTT	CASSLDSGHPQHF
TRBV11-2	NA	NA	TRBJ1-1	TGTGCCAGCAGCCCAATGTGGATTGGCACTGAAGCTTTCTTT	CASSPMWIGTEAFF
TRBV27	NA	NA	TRBJ1-2	TGTGCCAGCAGTTTAACGATAAACTATGGCTACACCTTC	CASSLTINYGYTF
TRBV5-1	NA	NA	TRBJ2-1	TGCGCCAGCAGCAAAGCGGAACGCGGGCTATACAATGAGCAGTTCTTC	CASSKAERGLYNEQFF
TRBV4-3	NA	TRBD1	TRBJ2-5	TGCGCCAGCAGCCGGACAGGGGCCCTCCAAGAGACCCAGTACTTC	CASSRTGALQETQYF
TRBV6-6	NA	NA	TRBJ2-7	TGTGCCAGCAACACTGGGACGGCCGAGCAGTACTTC	CASNTGTAEQYF
TRBV7-9	NA	NA	TRBJ2-7	TGTGCCAGCAGTGACGTTACCGAGCAGTACTTC	CASSDVTEQYF
TRBV11-2	NA	TRBD1	TRBJ2-7	TGTGCCAGCACCCCGCCGACAGGGGGCCACTACGAGCAGTACTTC	CASTPPTGGHYEQYF
TRBV2	NA	NA	TRBJ2-2	TGTGCCAGCAGTGAAGGTTCGGGGGAAAACACCGGGGAGCTGTTTTTT	CASSEGSGENTGELFF
TRBV5-4	NA	NA	TRBJ2-7	TGTGCCAGCAGCTTGGGTTGGCAGACCTACGAGCAGTACTTC	CASSLGWQTYEQYF
TRBV6-6	NA	NA	TRBJ2-1	TGTGCCAGCAGTTCCCTCAATGAGCAGTTCTTC	CASSSLNEQFF
TRBV27	once	NA	TRBJ2-6	TGTGCCACCCTCGGGCGGGACAGTCGCTCTGGGGCCAACGTCCTGACTTTC	CATLGRDSRSGANVLTF
TRBV30	NA	NA	TRBJ2-2	TGTGCCTGGAGTAAGATGGGGCTTACCGGGGAGCTGTTTTTT	CAWSKMGLTGELFF
TRBV28	NA	TRBD1	TRBJ2-5	TGTGCCAGCACCAGGGGGAGAGAGACCCAGTACTTC	CASTRGRETQYF
TRBV6-4	NA	TRBD1	TRBJ1-3	TGTGCCAGCAGTGACTCGGCAGGGACAGGGCTTGTGGAAAACACCATATATTTT	CASSDSAGTGLVENTIYF
TRBV5-1	once	TRBD2	TRBJ2-3	TGCGCCAGCAGCTTGGGTGTGGGACTAGCGGTAGATACGCAGTATTTT	CASSLGVGLAVDTQYF
TRBV15	NA	NA	TRBJ2-3	TGTGCCACCAGCAGGGGGGGCACAGATACGCAGTATTTT	CATSRGGTDTQYF
TRBV6-5	NA	NA	TRBJ2-5	TGTGCCAGCAGTTCATACGCGACCCAGTACTTC	CASSSYATQYF
TRBV6-5	NA	NA	TRBJ2-7	TGTGCCAGCAGGGCTGCGGGACACTCCCGGGACGAGCAGTACTTC	CASRAAGHSRDEQYF
TRBV12-5	once	NA	TRBJ2-3	TGTGCTAGTGAATCAGGGGTCGGGGATACGCAGTATTTT	CASESGVGDTQYF
TRBV19	NA	NA	TRBJ1-2	TGTGCCAGCCTCGGGAGGGGACTTTACCCGTATGGCTACACCTTC	CASLGRGLYPYGYTF
TRBV11-2	NA	NA	TRBJ2-5	TGTGCCAGCAATGCCTTCGGGCAAGAGACCCAGTACTTC	CASNAFGQETQYF
TRBV6-6	NA	NA	TRBJ2-3	TGTGCCAGCAGTTACCAGGGTGCGCAGTATTTT	CASSYQGAQYF
TRBV2	medium-sized	TRBD2	TRBJ2-7	TGTGCCAGCAGTGAAGCTAGCGGGACCTTATCGGATGTGTACTTC	CASSEASGTLSDVYF
TRBV5-1	once	TRBD2	TRBJ2-1	TGCGCCAGCAGCTCCGAGGGCGGGAGCATGAATGAGCAGTTCTTC	CASSSEGGSMNEQFF
TRBV7-9	NA	TRBD2	TRBJ2-1	TGTGCCAGCAGCTTAAGCGGGAGGTACGCGATTGGCGGTGAGCAGTTCTTC	CASSLSGRYAIGGEQFF
TRBV7-2	NA	NA	TRBJ2-3	TGTGCCAGCAGCTTAGTAGGACTAGGGGGGATGGATACGCAGTATTTT	CASSLVGLGGMDTQYF
TRBV2	NA	TRBD1	TRBJ1-2	TGTGCCAGCAGTTCCGGGACAGTATATAGCTACACCTTC	CASSSGTVYSYTF
TRBV15	once	TRBD1	TRBJ1-5	TGTGCCACCAGAATGGACAGGGGAAGGCAGCCCCAGCATTTT	CATRMDRGRQPQHF
TRBV12-2	NA	NA	TRBJ1-4	TGTGCAAGTCGCTTAGAGGACAATAAACAGGGGGGTCAGGAAAAACTGTTTTTT	CASRLEDNKQGGQEKLFF
TRBV19	NA	NA	TRBJ1-2	TGTGCCAGTAGCCCGTTGGGAGCGGTGGGTAACTATGGCTACACCTTC	CASSPLGAVGNYGYTF
TRBV30	NA	NA	TRBJ2-2	TGTGCCTGGTTTAAAGCTAAAGGGCCACTTAGGGGGACCGGGGAGCTGTTTTTT	CAWFKAKGPLRGTGELFF
TRBV7-2	NA	NA	TRBJ2-6	TGTGCCAGCAGCTTAGCTTCTGGGGCCAACGTCCTGACTTTC	CASSLASGANVLTF
TRBV7-9	NA	TRBD1	TRBJ2-1	TGTGCCAGCAGCCCCCGCTACGGGACAGTGATTTACAATGAGCAGTTCTTC	CASSPRYGTVIYNEQFF
TRBV18	NA	NA	TRBJ2-2	TGTGCCAGCTCACCTCAGTCCAGGTATCGGGACACCGGGGAGCTGTTTTTT	CASSPQSRYRDTGELFF
TRBV18	NA	TRBD2	TRBJ2-7	TGTGCCAGCTCACCAGGGCTAGCGGAGTCCTACGAGCAGTACTTC	CASSPGLAESYEQYF
TRBV4-3	NA	TRBD2	TRBJ2-2	TGCGCCAGCAGCCAGGGCCGGGAGATAGCGGGAGGGGCCGGGGAGCTGTTTTTT	CASSQGREIAGGAGELFF
TRBV15	NA	NA	TRBJ1-1	TGTGCCACCAGCAGAGATACGGGGTCTGAAGCTTTCTTT	CATSRDTGSEAFF
TRBV6-5	few	NA	TRBJ2-1	TGTGCCAGCAGTTACGTTAAAGGAGGGGGTGAGCAGTTCTTC	CASSYVKGGGEQFF
TRBV2	NA	TRBD2	TRBJ2-2	TGTGCCAGCAGTGGGGCGGGAGGGCCTTACACCGGGGAGCTGTTTTTT	CASSGAGGPYTGELFF
TRBV27	once	NA	TRBJ2-7	TGTGCCAGCAGTGCCCGGCCCTCTAACTCCTACGAGCAGTACTTC	CASSARPSNSYEQYF
TRBV11-3	NA	TRBD2	TRBJ2-7	TGTGCCAGCAGCTTAGTAGCGGGAGCAGTCTACGAGCAGTACTTC	CASSLVAGAVYEQYF
TRBV19	NA	NA	TRBJ2-1	TGTGCCAGTAGTATCGGAAGGACAGCGGTCTTC	CASSIGRTAVF
TRBV4-2	NA	NA	TRBJ1-1	TGTGCCAGCAGCCAAGAGTCAGGGGAAAACACTGAAGCTTTCTTT	CASSQESGENTEAFF
TRBV2	once	TRBD2	TRBJ2-5	TGTGCCAGCACCGGTGGGACTAGGAGTGAGACCCAGTACTTC	CASTGGTRSETQYF
TRBV7-8	NA	NA	TRBJ1-1	TGTGCCAGCAGCTTAAGTTTAGGGAGTGGGTTGAGAACTGAAGCTTTCTTT	CASSLSLGSGLRTEAFF
TRBV7-8	NA	NA	TRBJ2-7	TGTGCCAGCAGCCCGGACCTTCTGCTTTACGAGCAGTACTTC	CASSPDLLLYEQYF
TRBV28	NA	TRBD2	TRBJ2-7	TGTGCCAGCAGAAATAGCGGGGCGACCTACGAGCAGTACTTC	CASRNSGATYEQYF
TRBV4-3	NA	TRBD2	TRBJ2-5	TGCGCCAGCAGCCAAGATCTTGATGGGGAGGGCAAGACCCAGTACTTC	CASSQDLDGEGKTQYF
TRBV9	NA	TRBD2	TRBJ2-3	TGTGCCAGCAGCGTAGCTACGGGACTAGTGGCGGATACGCAGTATTTT	CASSVATGLVADTQYF
TRBV5-1	NA	NA	TRBJ2-2	TGCGCCAGCAACAACAGGGCGACGGCGAACACCGGGGAGCTGTTTTTT	CASNNRATANTGELFF
TRBV5-1	once	TRBD1	TRBJ2-7	TGCGCCAGCAGAAGGACAGGGGGCTACGAGCAGTACTTC	CASRRTGGYEQYF
TRBV9	NA	NA	TRBJ2-7	TGTGCCAGCAGCCCAACAGGAAGCTACGAGCAGTACTTC	CASSPTGSYEQYF
TRBV18	once	NA	TRBJ1-3	TGTGCCAGCTCACAGGGAACTGGAAACACCATATATTTT	CASSQGTGNTIYF
TRBV9	NA	NA	TRBJ2-1	TGTGCCAGCAGCGTCACTTCCCAGGGATGGGACAATGAGCAGTTCTTC	CASSVTSQGWDNEQFF